These T cell receptor beta chains were read from a single sample in a study of beta chain features in type 1 diabetes. Produced via immunoSEQ multiplex PCR; TCRdb's table is partial and in-frame only. The sample records hundreds of thousands of clones, 14% being singletons. Input material: central memory CD4+ T cells from blood. All receptors derive from a man under 40 in good health. Both conserved end residues are part of each CDR3. The order of the fields is J gene, D gene, clone size, V gene, CDR3 DNA, CDR3 protein. The D gene is left open where the match is weak. Size is omitted from some rows. Given values are once, few, many or a class for expanded clones.

TRBJ2-1	NA	many	TRBV5-4	TGTGCCAGCAGCAGTAACCAACAGGGCGGGGAGCAGTTCTTC	CASSSNQQGGEQFF
TRBJ2-7	NA	NA	TRBV27	TGTGCCAGCAGGATGACTTGGACAACCTCCTACGAGCAGTACTTC	CASRMTWTTSYEQYF
TRBJ1-1	NA	few	TRBV27	TGTGCCAGCGGTAAAACCTGGAACAGGGTGACTGAAGCTTTCTTT	CASGKTWNRVTEAFF
TRBJ1-5	NA	NA	TRBV7-2	TGTGCCAGCAGCTTAGCGGCAGGGACTCAGCCCCAGCATTTT	CASSLAAGTQPQHF
TRBJ1-3	TRBD1	NA	TRBV4-3	TGCGCCAGCAGCGAGACCCCATTTTGGGACAGGGCGGGAAACACCATATATTTT	CASSETPFWDRAGNTIYF
TRBJ2-3	NA	NA	TRBV11-3	TGTGCCAGCAGACTACGATTATTGGGGGATACGCAGTATTTT	CASRLRLLGDTQYF
TRBJ2-7	NA	NA	TRBV7-6	TGTGCCAGCAGCCCGTCCGCGAGAAAATGGGGCTACGAGCAGTACTTC	CASSPSARKWGYEQYF
TRBJ2-1	NA	many	TRBV5-6	TGTGCCAGCCAGATCTCGGGGAACCACAATGAGCAGTTCTTC	CASQISGNHNEQFF
TRBJ1-1	NA	few	TRBV7-9	TGTGCCAGCAGCTTAGTGGCGGGAGGGGGAACTGAAGCTTTCTTT	CASSLVAGGGTEAFF
TRBJ2-5	NA	few	TRBV5-1	TGCGCCAGCAGCCCCATGGGCCAAGAGACCCAGTACTTC	CASSPMGQETQYF
TRBJ1-2	NA	once	TRBV5-4	TGCGCCAGCAGCCAAGATGGGGCAGGGGTCCCCTATGGCTACACCTTC	CASSQDGAGVPYGYTF
TRBJ2-5	TRBD1	few	TRBV7-7	TGTGCTAGCAGCTTAGGAGGACAGGTGCAAGAGACCCAGTACTTC	CASSLGGQVQETQYF
TRBJ1-2	NA	NA	TRBV11-2	TGTGCCAGCAGCCCAAAAGCGGTGGGGGACTACACCTTC	CASSPKAVGDYTF
TRBJ1-2	NA	NA	TRBV4-3	TGCGCCAGCAGCCAAGGGATCAGGAACTATGGCTACACCTTC	CASSQGIRNYGYTF
TRBJ2-5	TRBD2	NA	TRBV11-3	TGTGCCAGCAGCGCCCGGCCGGGACTAGCGGGAGGTGAGACCCAGTACTTC	CASSARPGLAGGETQYF
TRBJ2-4	TRBD2	few	TRBV7-2	TGTGCCAGCAGCCGAGCGGGGAGTTTCATTCAGTACTTC	CASSRAGSFIQYF
TRBJ2-3	TRBD2	NA	TRBV2	TGTGCCAGCAGCCGTAACCCGGGACTAGCGGGAGCAGATACGCAGTATTTT	CASSRNPGLAGADTQYF
TRBJ1-2	NA	NA	TRBV5-5	TGTGCCAGCAGCTTGGAACAGGCAGGTTGGAACTATGGCTACACCTTC	CASSLEQAGWNYGYTF
TRBJ1-3	TRBD1	NA	TRBV7-2	TGTGCCAGCAGCCCCCGGACAGGGGTTGGAAACACCATATATTTT	CASSPRTGVGNTIYF
TRBJ2-1	NA	many	TRBV10-3	TGTGCCATCAGTGAGTCCAATAGTAGGAGAGGCAATGAGCAGTTCTTC	CAISESNSRRGNEQFF
TRBJ2-5	NA	NA	TRBV11-2	TGTGCCAGCAGCCATGACACAGGGCGTCAAGAGACCCAGTACTTC	CASSHDTGRQETQYF
TRBJ1-6	NA	NA	TRBV7-9	TGTGCCAGCAGCTTAGAGGGTTTGGGAACACCCCTCCACTTT	CASSLEGLGTPLHF
TRBJ2-5	TRBD2	NA	TRBV19	TGTGCCAGTAGTGCCTTAGCGGGAGGAGGCGAGACCCAGTACTTC	CASSALAGGGETQYF
TRBJ2-3	TRBD1	few	TRBV5-1	TGCGCCAGCAGCTTAGGACAGGGGTTAGATACGCAGTATTTT	CASSLGQGLDTQYF
TRBJ1-2	NA	few	TRBV7-2	TGTGCCAGCAGCCGACCTACTGGGTATGGCTACACCTTC	CASSRPTGYGYTF
TRBJ2-3	NA	NA	TRBV4-1	TGCGCCAGCAGCACAGAACGAAGCACAGATACGCAGTATTTT	CASSTERSTDTQYF
TRBJ2-5	TRBD2	few	TRBV25-1	TGTGCCAGTGAGCGGGAGGGCTTGGGAGAGACCCAGTACTTC	CASEREGLGETQYF
TRBJ1-2	NA	NA	TRBV9	TGTGCCAGCAGCGTATCACTAGGGTCCGGCTACACCTTC	CASSVSLGSGYTF
TRBJ2-7	TRBD1	NA	TRBV6-5	TGTGCCAGCAGTTTCGGACAGGGAAGCTCCTACGAGCAGTACTTC	CASSFGQGSSYEQYF
TRBJ2-3	TRBD2	NA	TRBV4-2	TGTGCCAGCAGCCCGGGACTAGCGGGGGGAATTAGCACAGATACGCAGTATTTT	CASSPGLAGGISTDTQYF
TRBJ1-6	NA	few	TRBV4-3	TGCGCCAGCAGCCGGGCCGCGGGGGCCTCGGATTCACCCCTCCACTTT	CASSRAAGASDSPLHF
TRBJ1-5	NA	few	TRBV4-3	TGCGCCAGCAGCCAAGAAGGCATGGCGTCGAGGGATCAGCCCCAGCATTTT	CASSQEGMASRDQPQHF
TRBJ1-5	NA	few	TRBV5-4	TGTGCCAGCAGCTCCCTTTCGGGGCTTGTTCAGCCCCAGCATTTT	CASSSLSGLVQPQHF
TRBJ1-2	TRBD1	few	TRBV30	TGTGCCTGGATGGACCCCAGGGGGCAGGAAGGCTACACCTTC	CAWMDPRGQEGYTF
TRBJ1-2	NA	few	TRBV29-1	TGCAGCGTTGAAGTATGGGCAGGGGATGGCTACACCTTC	CSVEVWAGDGYTF
TRBJ2-2	NA	few	TRBV10-3	TGTGCCATCAGTCAGAACACCGGGGAGCTGTTTTTT	CAISQNTGELFF
TRBJ2-7	TRBD2	NA	TRBV7-2	TGTGCCAGCAGCCCCGGTCGGGGGGGCTACGAGCAGTACTTC	CASSPGRGGYEQYF
TRBJ2-1	TRBD2	NA	TRBV20-1	TGCAGCCTAAAATTAGCGGGTGAGCAGTTCTTC	CSLKLAGEQFF
TRBJ1-5	TRBD1	many	TRBV23-1	TGCGCCAGCAGCGTCTGGACAGGGGACAATCAGCCCCAGCATTTT	CASSVWTGDNQPQHF